This TCR beta chain was sequenced for a study of blood T cell repertoires in COVID-19. About the study: The analysed material was cDNA or gDNA that came from T cells, B-cell-depleted T cells, or PBMCs.

The ends lost 3 bases at V and 3 bases at J; junction bases unmatched: 11. The CDR3 sequence is 17 residues long. Germline V lookup: CDR1 LGHNT, CDR2 FRNRAP. As originally analysed: Scientists estimated how many nucleated cells there were by amplifying reference gene primers. The method was immunoSEQ multiplex PCR; TCRdb's version includes in-frame clones alone and lacks a portion of them. Clone size and V and J calls were adopted from that table, with D and trimming inferred from the DNA. The sample shows about 160,000 clones, about 92% of them seen only once. This chain links TRBV12-5 with TRBJ1-1; 9 bases are shared with TRBD1. Sequencing was done on a sample of peripheral blood. The TCR originated in a man aged 25 to 40 with COVID-19, enrolled during active disease. The CDR3 protein is CASGFTVRDRADTEAFF. The CDR3 coding sequence is TGTGCTAGTGGTTTTACGGTACGGGACAGGGCGGACACTGAAGCTTTCTTT.